The rows below give T cell receptor beta chains drawn from one sample of a study of spatial heterogeneity in lung cancer. TCRdb re-analysed the 5' RACE reads in MiXCR, keeping a single row per CDR3 protein. Of fewer than 45,000 distinct CDR3 sequences listed, under 7.5% are singletons. Sequencing used PBMCs, obtained at surgery. Receptors originate from a female donor with early-stage non-small cell lung cancer. Each CDR3 is given with its conserved first and last residue. Each record gives: clone size, CDR3 length, J gene, V gene, D gene, CDR3 protein, CDR3 DNA. The D gene is left open where the match is weak. Clone size, where shown, is once, few, many, or a class for clones that have expanded.

>many|15|TRBJ1-6|TRBV7-9|NA
CASSLEEGHHSPLHF
TGTGCCAGCAGCTTAGAGGAAGGGCACCATTCACCCCTCCACTTT
>many|15|TRBJ1-3|TRBV28|TRBD1
CASSNDRGAGNTIYF
TGTGCCAGCAGTAACGACAGGGGGGCTGGAAACACCATATATTTT
>few|12|TRBJ1-6|TRBV27|NA
CASSTLNSPLHF
TGTGCCAGCAGCACCTTGAATTCACCCCTCCACTTT
>medium-sized|19|TRBJ2-5|TRBV4-3|TRBD2
CASSQRLAGDDSYQETQYF
TGCGCCAGCAGCCAACGACTAGCGGGGGATGATTCGTACCAAGAGACCCAGTACTTC
>few|15|TRBJ1-1|TRBV7-9|NA
CASRRTGTGGTEAFF
TGTGCCAGCAGACGCACTGGGACGGGCGGGACTGAAGCTTTCTTT
>few|14|TRBJ1-3|TRBV6-5|NA
CASSYGEVGNTIYF
TGTGCCAGCAGTTACGGGGAAGTAGGAAACACCATATATTTT
>NA|14|TRBJ2-7|TRBV20-1|TRBD2
CSARRLAATYEQYF
TGCAGTGCTAGAAGACTAGCGGCTACCTACGAGCAGTACTTC
>few|16|TRBJ2-2|TRBV2|NA
CASSRAAAFNTGELFF
TGTGCCAGCAGCCGAGCGGCGGCTTTTAACACCGGGGAGCTGTTTTTT
>many|11|TRBJ2-1|TRBV4-2|NA
CASSQAGEQFF
TGTGCCAGCAGCCAAGCGGGGGAGCAGTTCTTC
>few|16|TRBJ2-3|TRBV10-3|NA
CAISDQDSRSTDTQYF
TGTGCCATCAGTGACCAGGACAGTCGGAGCACAGATACGCAGTATTTT
>many|13|TRBJ2-5|TRBV28|NA
CASSPSIQETQYF
TGTGCCAGCAGTCCCTCAATACAAGAGACCCAGTACTTC
>many|12|TRBJ2-1|TRBV11-2|NA
CASSQQGNEQFF
TGTGCCAGCAGCCAACAGGGTAATGAGCAGTTCTTC
>many|16|TRBJ1-5|TRBV6-2/TRBV6-3|TRBD1
CASQTGQGMSNQPQHF
TGTGCCAGCCAGACGGGACAGGGCATGAGCAATCAGCCCCAGCATTTT
>few|13|TRBJ2-5|TRBV29-1|NA
CSAESGKEGTQYF
TGCAGCGCCGAGTCAGGGAAGGAGGGGACCCAGTACTTC
>few|16|TRBJ1-1|TRBV5-1|NA
CASSFQGIGMNTEAFF
TGCGCCAGCAGCTTTCAGGGGATAGGGATGAACACTGAAGCTTTCTTT
>many|13|TRBJ2-7|TRBV5-1|NA
CASSLGWGDEQYF
TGCGCCAGCAGCTTGGGTTGGGGGGACGAGCAGTACTTC
>many|16|TRBJ2-6|TRBV4-1|NA
CASSQFGIPGANVLTF
TGCGCCAGCAGCCAATTCGGGATCCCCGGGGCCAACGTCCTGACTTTC
>many|15|TRBJ2-7|TRBV6-6|NA
CASSRRRGDAYEQYF
TGTGCCAGCAGTCGCCGCAGGGGAGACGCCTACGAGCAGTACTTC
>NA|12|TRBJ1-5|TRBV20-1|NA
CSAVLGNQPQHF
TGCAGTGCCGTCCTAGGCAATCAGCCCCAGCATTTT
>NA|13|TRBJ2-2|TRBV6-2/TRBV6-3|NA
CASRPGRPGELFF
TGTGCCAGTAGGCCTGGGAGGCCCGGGGAGCTGTTTTTT
>many|14|TRBJ2-7|TRBV20-1|TRBD1
CSALTGQGAYEQYF
TGCAGTGCCCTGACGGGACAGGGCGCCTACGAGCAGTACTTC
>many|15|TRBJ2-3|TRBV6-1|TRBD2
CASSEARGVRDTQYF
TGTGCCAGCAGTGAAGCCCGGGGGGTCCGAGATACGCAGTATTTT
>NA|13|TRBJ2-5|TRBV12-3/TRBV12-4|NA
CASSAGLGETQYF
TGTGCCAGCAGTGCCGGACTTGGGGAGACCCAGTACTTC
>many|16|TRBJ1-2|TRBV28|TRBD1
CASSPWTGETNYGYTF
TGTGCCAGCAGTCCGTGGACAGGGGAAACTAACTATGGCTACACCTTC